The clone carrying this T cell receptor (beta chain) was detected ten times or more. Its target is not known. V was cut by 5 bases and J by 4 bases, with 7 bases left in between. Germline CDR1 and CDR2: SGHDT and YYEEEE. The CDR3 length is 11 residues. It was genomic DNA that served as the template for profiling TCR beta VDJ and CDR3. TCRdb independently ran MiXCR on the reads; one entry per CDR3 protein. This sample has 150,000 to 200,000 distinct CDR3 sequences, with roughly 48% found just once. These data originate in a study of CD8+CD57+ T cells in acquired aplastic anemia. Study findings and constraints: Patients and controls were found to share around 30 CD8+ CDR3 sequences.

The specimen was sorted CD4+, CD8+, or CD8+CD57+ T cells (not recorded which) from PBMCs. The origin of this receptor is a human donor in good health. The chain combines TRBV5-6 with TRBJ2-7; no reliable D call. The CDR3 protein is CASRRFYEQYF. CDR3 DNA: TGTGCCAGCAGGAGATTTTACGAGCAGTACTTC.